This TCR beta chain was sequenced in a study of identical twins. This CDR3 is built from 15 residues. CDR1 is SGHRS, CDR2 YFSETQ, per germline. A remark on this clonotype: No antigen is known for it. Given a much more abundant clone one base away, this may be a read error.

Overall study results and limits: Excess sharing by twins proved weaker in beta out-of-frame sequences. Zero-insertion analyses could be partly confounded by invariant MAIT and iNKT cells. Clonotypes of the beta chain that were abundant in cord blood carried fewer insertions (memory repertoires showed none).

Via MiXCR, TCRdb re-called the 5' RACE reads, giving one row per CDR3 protein. The data show 1.5 million or so distinct CDR3 sequences, more than 30% seen once. The sequencing input was cord blood. The receptor was derived from a newborn girl in good health. The chain couples TRBV5-1 to TRBJ1-1; 9 bases line up with TRBD1. CDR3 sequence reads: CACSLVGQGNTEAFF. The CDR3 DNA sequence: TGCGCCTGCAGCTTGGTGGGACAGGGGAACACTGAAGCTTTCTTT.